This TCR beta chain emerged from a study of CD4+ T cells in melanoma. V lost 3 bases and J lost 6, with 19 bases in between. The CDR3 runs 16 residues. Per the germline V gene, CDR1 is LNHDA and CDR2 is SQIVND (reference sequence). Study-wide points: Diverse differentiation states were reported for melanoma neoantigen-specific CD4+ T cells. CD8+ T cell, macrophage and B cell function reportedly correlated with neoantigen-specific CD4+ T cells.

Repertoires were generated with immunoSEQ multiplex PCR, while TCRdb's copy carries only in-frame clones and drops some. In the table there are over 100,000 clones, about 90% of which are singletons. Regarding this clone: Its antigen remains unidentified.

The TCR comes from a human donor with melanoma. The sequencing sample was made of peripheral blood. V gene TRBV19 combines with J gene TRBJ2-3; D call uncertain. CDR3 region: CASSIRRSAHGDTQYF. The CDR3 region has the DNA TGTGCCAGTAGTATCAGGAGATCGGCCCACGGGGATACGCAGTATTTT.